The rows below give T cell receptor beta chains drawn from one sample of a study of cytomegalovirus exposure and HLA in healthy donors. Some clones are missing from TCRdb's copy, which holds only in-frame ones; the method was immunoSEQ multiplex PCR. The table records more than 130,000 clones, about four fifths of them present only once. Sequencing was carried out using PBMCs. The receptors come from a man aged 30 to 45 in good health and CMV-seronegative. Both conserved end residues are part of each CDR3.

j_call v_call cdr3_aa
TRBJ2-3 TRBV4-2 CASSGGAVSTDTQYF
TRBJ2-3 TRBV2 CASRSSGASTDTQYF
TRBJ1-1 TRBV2 CASSKDRGPTEAFF
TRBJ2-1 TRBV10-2 CASRTSERVGREQFF
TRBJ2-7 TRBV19 CASARTGSYEQYF
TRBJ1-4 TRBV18 CASSPRTNEKLFF
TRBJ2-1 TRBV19 CASSKAGAGYNEQFF
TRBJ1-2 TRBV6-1 CASKLPEENYGYTF
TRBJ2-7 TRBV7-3 CASSPQGKSYEQYF
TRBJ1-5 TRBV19 CASSPVRGLGHNQPQHF
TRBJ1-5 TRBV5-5 CASSLGIGGGNQPQHF
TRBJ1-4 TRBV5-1 CASSLGQLFNEKLFF
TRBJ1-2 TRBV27 CASSPGTGGDYGYTF
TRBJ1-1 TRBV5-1 CASAQGVNTEAFF
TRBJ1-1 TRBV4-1 CASSQGAGGTEAFF